This T cell receptor (beta chain) was captured in a study of graft-versus-host responses after intestinal transplantation. Study details: Following induction with anti-thymocyte globulin, all recipients were given tacrolimus and steroids for two to three years. Study findings and constraints: Association was observed between peak circulating GvH clone levels and early post-transplant HvG declines.

In the case of this clone: Its antigen is still unknown.

Trimming pared 6 bases from V and 6 bases from J, leaving 9 bases between. Germline V CDR1 and CDR2: MDHEN, SYDVKM. CDR3 length: 12 amino acids. The repertoire was sequenced with immunoSEQ multiplex PCR; TCRdb's copy has only in-frame clones and lacks some. The sample includes around 100,000 clones, 87% of them seen just once. The chain recombines TRBV28 with TRBJ1-5; D gene ambiguous. The sequence came from a human donor who was the organ donor for an intestinal transplant. Sequencing used unstimulated CD4+ T cells sorted from spleen or lymph node cells, obtained before transplant. This chain's CDR3 is CASSQRSQPQHF. The DNA of the CDR3 is TGTGCCAGCAGCCAACGGAGTCAGCCCCAGCATTTT.